Below are 21 T cell receptor beta chains sequenced from a single sample in a study of regulatory T cells in long-lasting Graves disease. Time point specified: persistent/refractory GD, antithyroid drugs over 5 years with positive TRAb. The authors made the TCR library using RNA they extracted from PBMCs. Relying on iRepertoire HTBI primers and Arm-PCR of CDR3 regions, the team built TCR beta libraries. TCRdb fed the multiplex PCR reads into MiXCR, producing one record per CDR3 protein. The data show about 430,000 distinct CDR3 sequences, with over 20% seen just once and 13% to 15% held by the top ten. The sample consisted of peripheral blood mononuclear cells (PBMCs), taken when the disease was refractory, from a patient treated with antithyroid drugs. These receptors all stem from a female donor with Graves disease.

The chain is built from TRBV18 and TRBJ2-1; TRBD2 aligns across 12 bases. CDR1 is KGHSH, CDR2 LQKENI, per germline. This CDR3 spans 16 amino acids. J was trimmed by 8 bases and V by 3 bases; bases with no gene match: 8. This CDR3 is CASSPLTSGSYYEQFF. CDR3 in DNA: TGTGCCAGCTCACCCTTGACTAGCGGGAGCTATTATGAGCAGTTCTTC.

As concerns this clonotype: A read error may be the cause here, since a much bigger clone is one base away. The J gene is TRBJ1-1, the V gene TRBV28, with 7 bases lining up with TRBD1. The CDR3 covers 13 residues. Germline CDR1 and CDR2: MDHEN and SYDVKM. The V and J ends lost 4 bases and 4 bases, in that order; junction bases with no gene match: 3. CDR3 nucleotides: TGTGCCAGCAGTTCGGGACAGACCACTGAAGCTTTCTTT. As protein: CASSSGQTTEAFF.

This clonotype was observed a handful of times. The chain combines TRBV5-1 with TRBJ1-6; maybe TRBD1 (6 bases). The CDR3 covers 15 residues. Germline V lookup: CDR1 SGHRS, CDR2 YFSETQ. V lost 0 bases and J 9 bases, leaving 13 bases between the germline ends. The CDR3 spells CASSLGSDSFSPLHF. The CDR3 region has the DNA TGCGCCAGCAGCTTGGGCTCGGACAGCTTTTCACCCCTCCACTTT.

This clonotype showed up just a few times. The J gene is TRBJ1-2, the V gene TRBV4-1; D perhaps matches TRBD1 (5 bases). Germline CDR1 reads MGHRA; CDR2 reads YSYEKL. This CDR3 is built from 16 residues. Trimming cost V 0 bases and J 4 bases, with 15 bases left between them. In DNA form, the CDR3 reads TGCGCCAGCAGCCAAGAGGGTGGGGCCTTGGGCTATGGCTACACCTTC. This codes for CASSQEGGALGYGYTF.

This clonotype was observed a handful of times. The rearrangement links TRBV19 to TRBJ2-1, with D tentatively TRBD2 (6 bases). The CDR3 covers 15 residues. Germline CDR1 is LNHDA and CDR2 is SQIVND (reference sequence). V was shortened by 4 bases and J by 3 bases, with 13 bases between the two germline ends. The DNA for the CDR3 is TGTGCCAGTAGTACATCCCTAGCGAACTACAATGAGCAGTTCTTC. Encoded protein: CASSTSLANYNEQFF.

This clonotype was recorded many times. The V gene is TRBV2, the J gene TRBJ1-5, with 8 bases aligning to TRBD1. The CDR3 is 14 residues long. The junction had 5 bases not matched to a gene; V was cut back by 5 bases and J by 5 bases. Germline CDR1 and CDR2: SNHLY and FYNNEI. CDR3 coding DNA: TGTGCCAGCAGTATTGGACAGGGCCATCAGCCCCAGCATTTT. It specifies CASSIGQGHQPQHF.

This clonotype was observed a handful of times. The chain carries TRBV6-1 and TRBJ1-1; D might be TRBD1 (6 bases). The germline V gene encodes CDR1 MNHNS and CDR2 SASEGT. This CDR3 is 12 amino acids long. Trimming cost V 6 bases and J 11 bases, with 16 bases left between them. The CDR3 loop is CASSRDTAGAFF. The CDR3 nucleotides are TGTGCCAGCAGCCGGGACACCGCTGGGGCTTTCTTT.

In DNA, the CDR3 is TGTGCCATCAGTGAAGAGGAGGAGACCCAGTACTTC. Translation gives CAISEEEETQYF. V gene TRBV10-3 combines with J gene TRBJ2-5; no definite D call. This CDR3 is built from 12 residues. Trimming cost V 3 bases and J 5 bases, with 7 bases left between them. The germline V gene encodes CDR1 ENHRY and CDR2 SYGVKD.

There are many counts of this clonotype. V usage is TRBV7-2 and J usage is TRBJ2-7; D not certain. The V end was cut by 3 bases, the J end by 3 bases, with 12 bases between. Per the germline V gene, CDR1 is SGHTA and CDR2 is FQGNSA. This CDR3 is built from 14 residues. The CDR3 sequence is CASSLLSQLYEQYF. The CDR3 nucleotides are TGTGCCAGCAGCTTGCTTAGCCAACTCTACGAGCAGTACTTC. Supplemented by reference TRBV7-2 and TRBJ2-7, the full variable domain reads GAGVSQSPSNKVTEKGKDVELRCDPISGHTALYWYRQSLGQGLEFLIYFQGNSAPDKSGLPSDRFSAERTGGSVSTLTIQRTQQEDSAVYLCASSLLSQLYEQYFGPGTRLTVT.

The V call is TRBV4-2, the J call TRBJ1-4; D ambiguous. The CDR3 is made up of 11 amino acids. Trimming removed 1 base from V and 7 bases from J, with 1 base in between. The germline gives CDR1 LGHNA, CDR2 YNFKEQ. DNA for the CDR3: TGTGCCAGCAGCCAAGGTGAAAAACTGTTTTTT. Translated: CASSQGEKLFF.

This clonotype was counted at least ten times. V usage is TRBV2 and J usage is TRBJ2-2, with D perhaps TRBD2 (5 bases). The V end lost 6 bases, the J end lost 4 bases, and 15 bases lay between the germline ends. CDR3 length: 15 residues. Germline CDR1 reads SNHLY; CDR2 reads FYNNEI. This CDR3 reads CASRNPDRGTGELFF. In DNA form, the CDR3 reads TGTGCCAGCAGAAACCCTGACCGGGGCACCGGGGAGCTGTTTTTT.

This chain joins TRBV11-2 and TRBJ1-4; 8 nucleotides agree with TRBD1. Germline CDR1 and CDR2: SGHAT and FQNNGV. The CDR3 spans 15 residues. J was trimmed by 8 bases and V by 5 bases; bases with no gene match: 10. The CDR3 sequence is CASSPRTGKDEKLFF. As DNA, the CDR3 is TGTGCCAGCAGCCCACGGACAGGGAAGGACGAAAAACTGTTTTTT.

This clonotype turned up a few times. The chain joins TRBV10-2 to TRBJ2-2; unclear D gene. The V gene lost 6 bases and the J gene lost 0 bases, with 5 bases spanning the gap. This CDR3 comprises 13 residues. Germline CDR1 reads WSHSY; CDR2 reads SAAADI. CDR3 loop: CASSMANTGELFF. The CDR3 nucleotides read TGCGCCAGCAGCATGGCGAACACCGGGGAGCTGTTTTTT.

Note on this clonotype: With a much larger clone just one base away, this may be a read error. V usage is TRBV15 and J usage is TRBJ2-7, with D tentatively TRBD2 (6 bases). V lost 6 bases to trimming and J lost 2 bases, with 11 bases between them. The germline V gene has CDR1 LNHNV and CDR2 YYDKDF (reference sequence). CDR3 length equals 13 residues. The CDR3 nucleotides are TGTGCCACCAGAATCGGGACTCCCTACGAGCAGTACTTC. It translates to CATRIGTPYEQYF.

This clonotype came up a few times. The J gene is TRBJ1-5, the V gene TRBV20-1; 9 positions agree with TRBD1. The V gene's germline CDR1 is DFQATT and CDR2 SNEGSKA (reference sequence). This CDR3 is 15 amino acids long. The J segment lost 1 base and the V segment lost 6 bases, leaving 7 bases of the junction unmatched. The CDR3 coding sequence is TGCAGTGCCCGGACAGGGGCGGCAAGCAATCAGCCCCAGCATTTT. Its translation is CSARTGAASNQPQHF.

There are a few counts of this clonotype. J is TRBJ1-1 and V is TRBV7-6; D uncertain. V lost 2 bases to trimming and J lost 1 base, with 17 bases between them. The length of the CDR3 is 17 residues. The V gene's germline CDR1 is SGHVS and CDR2 FNYEAQ. CDR3 DNA sequence: TGTGCCAGCAGCTTAATCCCCCAACAGTGGGGGAACACTGAAGCTTTCTTT. Its protein is CASSLIPQQWGNTEAFF.

There are many counts of this clonotype. This sequence joins TRBV27 and TRBJ2-7; the D gene is possibly TRBD1 (6 bases). The CDR3 length is 15 residues. CDR1 MNHEY and CDR2 SMNVEV come from the germline V gene (reference sequence). V dropped 5 bases and J dropped 3 bases, with 17 bases sitting between them. As DNA, the CDR3 is TGTGCCAGCAGTCCCCGGAGACAGGCCCACTACGAGCAGTACTTC. Protein product: CASSPRRQAHYEQYF.

A word on this clonotype: A clone one base away is much larger, so this may be a read error. The chain has TRBV19 and TRBJ2-5, with 8 bases matching TRBD1. There are 15 residues in the CDR3. CDR1 is LNHDA, CDR2 SQIVND, per germline (reference sequence). V lost 8 bases, J lost 1 base, and 9 bases stayed unmatched. The CDR3 sequence is CASGPGQAIQETQYF. CDR3 nucleotides: TGTGCCAGTGGTCCGGGACAGGCGATCCAAGAGACCCAGTACTTC.

This clonotype has at least ten counts. The chain carries TRBV20-1 and TRBJ2-5, with D possibly called TRBD1 or TRBD2 (6 bases each). The CDR3 spans 15 residues. The V gene lost 4 bases and the J gene lost 5 bases, with 20 bases spanning the gap. Germline assignment: CDR1 DFQATT and CDR2 SNEGSKA (reference sequence). The CDR3 loop reads CSATHRATGRETQYF. The CDR3, as DNA: TGCAGTGCTACCCACCGGGCCACAGGGAGGGAGACCCAGTACTTC.

In its sample, this clonotype was seen many times. This chain connects TRBV2 to TRBJ2-6; 7 bases are a match to TRBD1. The CDR3 length is 15 residues. CDR1 is SNHLY and CDR2 is FYNNEI in the germline V gene. With 10 bases clipped from V and 0 bases from J, the junction kept 6 bases outside the gene matches. In DNA form, the CDR3 reads TGTGCCACCCGGGACAGCCGCTCTGGGGCCAACGTCCTGACTTTC. This gives the protein CATRDSRSGANVLTF.

Concerning this clonotype itself: One junction end disagrees with the germline gene, perhaps due to a read error. The chain carries TRBV28 and TRBJ1-4; D unclear. CDR3 length: 14 residues. The germline V gene has CDR1 MDHEN and CDR2 SYDVKM. CDR3 coding DNA: TGTGCCAGCAGTCCTACAAGTGGGAATGGAAAACTGTTTTTT. Translated: CASSPTSGNGKLFF.